What follows are 25 T cell receptor beta chains derived from one specimen sequenced in a study of identical twins (dated by TCRdb to the mid-2010s). The protocol used for the library was 5' RACE. Sequenced on an Illumina HiSeq 2000. Starting from the raw public reads, TCRdb applied fastp trimming at Q25, assembled clones with MiXCR and retained in-frame beta chains. Every entry covers one CDR3 protein and lists the most common genes and DNA from its rows. This sample gives a few hundred thousand distinct CDR3 sequences in total; 9.6% of them show up just once. The leading ten clones occupy around 3.2% of the sample. These sequences were also reported in another study, on yellow fever vaccine responses in identical twins.

Sequences were obtained from PBMCs. These receptors all come from a young woman in good health.

This clonotype occurred many times. This chain joins TRBV20-1 and TRBJ2-1; 7 nucleotides match TRBD2. The germline gives CDR1 DFQATT, CDR2 SNEGSKA (reference sequence). The CDR3 is made up of 16 amino acids. With V trimmed by 0 bases and J by 3 bases, 8 bases remained unmatched. The DNA for the CDR3 is TGCAGTGCTAGAGAATTGGCGGGAGTCCACTACAATGAGCAGTTCTTC. Translating gives CSARELAGVHYNEQFF.

This clonotype appeared a few times. The rearrangement uses TRBV9 and TRBJ2-3; D possibly corresponds to TRBD2 (5 bases). This CDR3 has 15 amino acids. Germline values: CDR1 SGDLS, CDR2 YYNGEE. Trimming stripped 4 bases from V and 4 bases from J, with 16 bases between. The CDR3 region is CASSTSKAVSDTQYF. CDR3 sequence (DNA): TGTGCCAGCAGCACCTCTAAAGCGGTCTCAGATACGCAGTATTTT.

In this sample, this clonotype turned up a few times. The chain uses TRBV20-1 and TRBJ2-7; TRBD1 or TRBD2 may be the D gene (5 bases each). The CDR3 has 16 residues. CDR1 is DFQATT, CDR2 SNEGSKA, per germline (reference sequence). The V and J ends lost 0 bases and 3 bases respectively, with 18 bases between them. CDR3 amino acids: CSARDLQGRVGYEQYF. The CDR3 DNA follows: TGCAGTGCTAGAGATCTCCAGGGACGGGTAGGCTACGAGCAGTACTTC.

The rearrangement joins TRBV29-1 to TRBJ2-1; 8 bases align to TRBD1. V lost 3 bases to trimming and J lost 6 bases; unmatched junction nucleotides: 13. Germline V gene data show CDR1 as SQVTM and CDR2 as ANQGSEA. The CDR3 sequence is 16 residues long. This chain's CDR3 is CSVERTSGTGANEQFF. CDR3 nucleotide sequence: TGCAGCGTTGAGAGGACCTCCGGGACAGGAGCCAATGAGCAGTTCTTC.

This clonotype was counted only a few times. The V and J genes are TRBV2 and TRBJ1-1; D is unclear. The CDR3 is made up of 11 amino acids. Trimming took off 8 bases at V and 2 bases at J, with 6 bases between the two ends. Germline CDR1 is SNHLY and CDR2 is FYNNEI. Written as DNA, the CDR3 is TGTGCCAGCTGGGGTAACACTGAAGCTTTCTTT. This translates into CASWGNTEAFF.

The chain has TRBV20-1 and TRBJ1-1; D is undetermined. The germline gives CDR1 DFQATT, CDR2 SNEGSKA (reference sequence). Trimming stripped 3 bases from V and 6 bases from J, with 8 bases between. The CDR3 extends over 11 amino acids. The CDR3: CSARNLPEAFF. The CDR3 nucleotides are TGCAGTGCTAGGAATCTTCCTGAAGCTTTCTTT.

This chain links TRBV27 with TRBJ1-5, with D perhaps matching TRBD1 (5 bases). Germline CDR1 and CDR2: MNHEY and SMNVEV (reference sequence). The germline V and J ends were trimmed by 6 bases and 6 bases, with 12 bases remaining between them. The CDR3 is 13 amino acids. The DNA for the CDR3 is TGTGCCAGCAGCACGCGTGGGGGTCAGCCCCAGCATTTT. This sequence encodes CASSTRGGQPQHF.

V gene TRBV23-1 combines with J gene TRBJ1-5; D is undetermined. TRBV23-1 is an open reading frame whose function is uncertain. Trimming shortened V by 3 bases and J by 4 bases, and 19 bases separated the two germline ends. The CDR3 length is 17 residues. DNA for the CDR3: TGCGCCAGCAGTCATACGACCATGGAGCCTCTAAATCAGCCCCAGCATTTT. Residues: CASSHTTMEPLNQPQHF.

This clonotype was counted only a few times. The chain has TRBV5-1 and TRBJ2-1, with D unclear. Germline V gene data show CDR1 as SGHRS and CDR2 as YFSETQ. Deletions cut 7 bases from V and 0 bases from J, with 11 bases between. The CDR3 spans 14 residues. CDR3 loop: CASLPRSSYNEQFF. The CDR3 DNA sequence: TGCGCCAGCCTCCCCAGGAGCTCCTACAATGAGCAGTTCTTC.

The sample holds a few counts of this clonotype. The J gene is TRBJ1-6, the V gene TRBV2, with 7 bases fitting TRBD1. The V gene end was trimmed by 6 bases and the J gene end by 7 bases; junction bases not matched to a gene: 9. CDR3 length: 15 residues. CDR1 is SNHLY and CDR2 is FYNNEI in the germline V gene. CDR3 in amino acids: CASRPGQATNSPLHF. DNA of the CDR3: TGTGCCAGCAGGCCCGGACAGGCGACAAATTCACCCCTCCACTTT.

The chain links TRBV6-1 to TRBJ2-1; 12 bases fit TRBD2. Germline V CDR1 and CDR2: MNHNS, SASEGT. After removal of 6 bases from V and 7 bases from J, the junction contained 4 bases not matched to a gene. The CDR3 extends over 14 amino acids. CDR3 protein: CASSTSGGSNEQFF. The CDR3 nucleotides read TGTGCCAGCAGCACTAGCGGGGGGTCTAATGAGCAGTTCTTC.

The chain has TRBV3-1 and TRBJ2-6; 8 bases are a match to TRBD1. The CDR3 is 16 residues long. V lost 2 bases, J lost 4 bases, and 4 bases stayed unmatched. Germline V CDR1 and CDR2: LGHDT, YNNKEL (reference sequence). CDR3 nucleotide sequence: TGTGCCAGCAGCCAATGGACAGGGACCGGGGCCAACGTCCTGACTTTC. Translating it yields CASSQWTGTGANVLTF.

V usage is TRBV12-3 or TRBV12-4 and J usage is TRBJ2-5; D may be TRBD1 (6 bases). V lost 3 bases and J 1 base, leaving 15 bases between the germline ends. The CDR3 totals 16 residues. The CDR3 region is CASSFPGAWAQETQYF. The CDR3 nucleotides read TGTGCCAGCAGTTTTCCAGGGGCTTGGGCCCAAGAGACCCAGTACTTC.

This clonotype was picked up a small number of times. J is TRBJ2-7 and V is TRBV18, with D possibly TRBD2 on 5 matching bases. Germline values: CDR1 KGHSH, CDR2 LQKENI. Trimming stripped 0 bases from V and 2 bases from J, with 8 bases between. CDR3 length: 14 amino acids. CDR3 region: CASSPPERAYEQYF. Here the CDR3 DNA reads TGTGCCAGCTCACCACCAGAGAGGGCCTACGAGCAGTACTTC.

There are a few counts of this clonotype. This chain joins TRBV7-9 and TRBJ2-7; either TRBD1 or TRBD2 may fit D (5 bases each). The CDR3 is made up of 14 amino acids. The V end lost 4 bases, the J end lost 2 bases, and 12 bases lay between the germline ends. CDR1 and CDR2 (germline): SEHNR, FQNEAQ (reference sequence). The CDR3 sequence: CASSSTGTTYEQYF. The CDR3 DNA reads as TGTGCCAGCAGCTCGACGGGGACCACCTACGAGCAGTACTTC.

The chain combines TRBV2 with TRBJ2-1; D perhaps matches TRBD2 (5 bases). The V end was cut by 7 bases, the J end by 2 bases, with 15 bases between. Germline lookup yields CDR1 SNHLY and CDR2 FYNNEI. This CDR3 spans 15 amino acids. CDR3 loop: CASTPVRTAYNEQFF. The CDR3 DNA reads TGTGCCAGCACTCCCGTCCGGACTGCCTACAATGAGCAGTTCTTC. The complete variable domain, with remaining parts taken from reference TRBV2 and TRBJ2-1, reads EPEVTQTPSHQVTQMGQEVILRCVPISNHLYFYWYRQILGQKVEFLVSFYNNEISEKSEIFDDQFSVERPDGSNFTLKIRSTKLEDSAMYFCASTPVRTAYNEQFFGPGTRLTVL.

This clonotype was recorded once. The chain employs TRBV6-1 and TRBJ2-1; 8 bases are shared with TRBD2. V gave up 1 base and J gave up 4 bases; unmatched junction bases: 3. CDR1 MNHNS and CDR2 SASEGT come from the germline V gene. CDR3 length equals 15 residues. CDR3: CASSEDGLAYNEQFF. The CDR3 DNA sequence: TGTGCCAGCAGTGAAGATGGACTAGCATACAATGAGCAGTTCTTC.

This clonotype appeared many times. The CDR3 region is CASSLHQGQFTEAFF. CDR3 sequence (DNA): TGTGCCAGCAGTTTACACCAGGGGCAGTTCACTGAAGCTTTCTTT. The V and J genes are TRBV12-3 or TRBV12-4 and TRBJ1-1; maybe TRBD1 (6 bases). The V and J ends lost 2 bases and 4 bases respectively, with 14 bases between them. CDR3 length: 15 amino acids.

The rearrangement joins TRBV4-1 to TRBJ2-2; no clear D gene. Trimming left V 2 bases short and J 7 bases short, with 5 bases between. The CDR3 is 12 residues long. Per germline, CDR1 MGHRA and CDR2 YSYEKL. CDR3 DNA: TGCGCCAGCAGCCAAACGTTCGGGGAGCTGTTTTTT. Translating gives CASSQTFGELFF.

This clonotype was counted only a few times. The rearrangement uses TRBV7-3 and TRBJ2-1; TRBD1 matches at 9 bases. The CDR3 length is 16 residues. V lost 4 bases and J lost 4; bases outside the gene matches: 8. CDR1 is SGHTA, CDR2 FQGTGA, per germline. This chain's CDR3 is CASSYQGTGRYNEQFF. The CDR3 DNA reads as TGTGCCAGCAGCTACCAGGGGACAGGGAGGTACAATGAGCAGTTCTTC. The entire variable domain, with the rest obtained from reference TRBV7-3 and TRBJ2-1, is as follows: GAGVSQTPSNKVTEKGKYVELRCDPISGHTALYWYRQSLGQGPEFLIYFQGTGAADDSGLPNDRFFAVRPEGSVSTLKIQRTERGDSAVYLCASSYQGTGRYNEQFFGPGTRLTVL.

This clonotype has just a few counts. This rearrangement joins TRBV7-6 to TRBJ2-7, with D maybe TRBD1 (5 bases). Germline V gene sequence: CDR1 SGHVS, CDR2 FNYEAQ. V was pared by 1 base and J by 0 bases, with 13 bases between. This CDR3 contains 16 residues. CDR3 DNA sequence: TGTGCCAGCAGCTTAGTCCCCGACAGTCTCTCCTACGAGCAGTACTTC. Translated, it gives CASSLVPDSLSYEQYF.

This clonotype has at least ten counts. This chain connects TRBV20-1 to TRBJ2-5, with 11 nucleotides matching TRBD2. Germline V CDR1 and CDR2: DFQATT, SNEGSKA (reference sequence). This CDR3 is built from 14 residues. The V segment lost 6 bases and the J segment 2 bases; nucleotides outside the gene matches: 5. CDR3 DNA: TGCAGTGCAACGAGACTAGCGGGACAAGAGACCCAGTACTTC. This codes for CSATRLAGQETQYF.

This clonotype was observed at least ten times. The genes are TRBV29-1 and TRBJ2-1, with D tentatively TRBD2 (5 bases). The germline V and J ends were trimmed by 6 bases and 0 bases, with 9 bases remaining between them. Germline assignment: CDR1 SQVTM and CDR2 ANQGSEA. There are 13 residues in the CDR3. Written as DNA, the CDR3 is TGCAGCGTCATAACTAGCTCCTACAATGAGCAGTTCTTC. Translated: CSVITSSYNEQFF.

The chain is built from TRBV9 and TRBJ2-5; 8 nucleotides align to TRBD1. Germline V gives CDR1 SGDLS, CDR2 YYNGEE. With 6 bases clipped from V and 5 bases from J, the junction kept 9 bases outside the gene matches. The CDR3 covers 14 residues. The CDR3 nucleotides are TGTGCCAGCAACGTCCAGGGGGCGATGGAGACCCAGTACTTC. It translates to CASNVQGAMETQYF.

This chain connects TRBV10-3 to TRBJ2-7; unclear D gene. CDR1 ENHRY and CDR2 SYGVKD come from the germline V gene. This CDR3 spans 12 amino acids. With 4 bases removed from V and 5 bases from J, the gap between germline ends came to 9 bases. The CDR3 DNA reads TGTGCCATCAGTGCCTCGGGTCACGAGCAGTACTTC. Amino acid sequence: CAISASGHEQYF.